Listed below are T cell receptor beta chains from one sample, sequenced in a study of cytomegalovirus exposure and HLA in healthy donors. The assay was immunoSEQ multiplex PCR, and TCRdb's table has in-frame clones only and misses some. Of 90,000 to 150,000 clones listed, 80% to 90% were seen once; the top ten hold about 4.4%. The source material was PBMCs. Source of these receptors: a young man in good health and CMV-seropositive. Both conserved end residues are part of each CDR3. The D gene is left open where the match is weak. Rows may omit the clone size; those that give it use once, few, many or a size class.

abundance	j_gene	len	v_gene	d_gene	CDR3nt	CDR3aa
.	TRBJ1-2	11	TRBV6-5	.	TGTGCCAGCAGTTCGAACTATGGCTACACCTTC	CASSSNYGYTF
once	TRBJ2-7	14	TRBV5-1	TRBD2	TGCGCCAGCAGCTCAGCCGGGCTAGCGGGGGAGCAGTACTTC	CASSSAGLAGEQYF
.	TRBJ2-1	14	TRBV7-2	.	TGTGCCAGCAGCCGGGGAGGGGGAGGGAACGAGCAGTTCTTC	CASSRGGGGNEQFF
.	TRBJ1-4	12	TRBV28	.	TGTGCCAGCGGGAGAGGGAATGAAAAACTGTTTTTT	CASGRGNEKLFF
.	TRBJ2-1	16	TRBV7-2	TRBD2	TGTGCCAGCAGCTTCCTACTAGCGGGGGGCTACAATGAGCAGTTCTTC	CASSFLLAGGYNEQFF
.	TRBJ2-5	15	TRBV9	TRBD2	TGTGCCAGCAGCCCAGCGGCGGGGGGGCCTGAGACCCAGTACTTC	CASSPAAGGPETQYF
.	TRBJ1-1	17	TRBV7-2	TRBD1	TGTGCCAGCAGCCCACCAAACAGGGGGATGATGAACACTGAAGCTTTCTTT	CASSPPNRGMMNTEAFF
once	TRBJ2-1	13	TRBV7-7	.	TGTGCTAGCAGCTTTTATCCTGAGGATGAGCAGTTCTTC	CASSFYPEDEQFF
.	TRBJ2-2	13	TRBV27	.	TGTGCCAGCAGTTTCGGGGGTGCCGGGGAGCTGTTTTTT	CASSFGGAGELFF
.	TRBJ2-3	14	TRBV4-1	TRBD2	TGCGCCAGCAGCCCAGCGGGAGCTTCCGATACGCAGTATTTT	CASSPAGASDTQYF
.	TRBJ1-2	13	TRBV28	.	TGTGCCAGCAGGAGAGCGAACTCCTATGGCTACACCTTC	CASRRANSYGYTF
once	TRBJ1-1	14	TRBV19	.	TGTGCCAGTAGTATCAGAGACGGGGGTCTTGCAGCTTTCTTT	CASSIRDGGLAAFF
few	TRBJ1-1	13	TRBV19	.	TGTGCCAGTAGTAGGGGGCGAGGGACTGAAGCTTTCTTT	CASSRGRGTEAFF
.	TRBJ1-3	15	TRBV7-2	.	TGTGCCAGCAGCCCAGGGAGGACCTCTGGAAACACCATATATTTT	CASSPGRTSGNTIYF
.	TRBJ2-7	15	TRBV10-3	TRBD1	TGTGCCATCAGTGGAACAGGGGGTTACTCCTACGAGCAGTACTTC	CAISGTGGYSYEQYF
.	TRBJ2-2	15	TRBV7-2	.	TGTGCCAGCAGCTTTTCAGGGGGGACAGCCGGGGAGCTGTTTTTT	CASSFSGGTAGELFF
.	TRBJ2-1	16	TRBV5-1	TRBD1	TGCGCCAGCAGCTTGGGACTGGGACAGGCGGACAATGAGCAGTTCTTC	CASSLGLGQADNEQFF
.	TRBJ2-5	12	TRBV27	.	TGTGCCAGCAGTGCAATAAGCGGGACCCAGTACTTC	CASSAISGTQYF
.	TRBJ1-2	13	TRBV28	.	TGTGCCAGCAGTTTACTCTCTAACTATGGCTACACCTTC	CASSLLSNYGYTF
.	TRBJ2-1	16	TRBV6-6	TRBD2	TGTGCCAGCAGCTCCCCCGGGACTAGGATTTCGGGGGAGCAGTTCTTC	CASSSPGTRISGEQFF
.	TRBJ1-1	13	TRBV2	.	TGTGCCAGCAGTTTCCAGGGTGGGACTGAAGCTTTCTTT	CASSFQGGTEAFF
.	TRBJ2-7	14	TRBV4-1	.	TGCGCCAGCAGCCAAACCTACTCTGTTAACGAGCAGTACTTC	CASSQTYSVNEQYF
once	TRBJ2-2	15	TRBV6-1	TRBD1	TGTGCCAGCAGTGAAGACAGGGGATACACCGGGGAGCTGTTTTTT	CASSEDRGYTGELFF
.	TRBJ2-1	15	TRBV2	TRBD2	TGTGCCAGCAGTGTGCTAGCGGGTGGCCCTGATGAGCAGTTCTTC	CASSVLAGGPDEQFF
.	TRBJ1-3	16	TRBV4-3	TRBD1	TGCGCCAGCAGCCAAGCCTGGACAGGGGCCGGAAACACCATATATTTT	CASSQAWTGAGNTIYF
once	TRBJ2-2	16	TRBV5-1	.	TGCGCCAGCAGCTATCTACAGGCTGGGCTTAACGGGGAGCTGTTTTTT	CASSYLQAGLNGELFF
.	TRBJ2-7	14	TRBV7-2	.	TGTGCCAGCAGCTTCGCCCAGGGAACCCGCGAGCAGTACTTC	CASSFAQGTREQYF
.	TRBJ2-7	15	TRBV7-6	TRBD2	TGTGCCAGCAGCTTAGGCTCTGGGGGGGCCTACGAGCAGTACTTC	CASSLGSGGAYEQYF
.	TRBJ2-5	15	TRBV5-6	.	TGTGCCAGCAGCATGAGGACCGGGGGCCAAGAGACCCAGTACTTC	CASSMRTGGQETQYF
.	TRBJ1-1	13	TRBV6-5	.	TGTGCCAGCAGTTACTTAGCTGGGGGCGAAGCTTTCTTT	CASSYLAGGEAFF
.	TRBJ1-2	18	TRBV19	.	TGTGCCAGTAGAGGTTTGGGGCAGCCGCAAGGGAACTACTATGGCTACACCTTC	CASRGLGQPQGNYYGYTF
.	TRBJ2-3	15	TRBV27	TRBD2	TGTGCCAGCAGTTTTAGCGGGGGGGCCGTAGATACGCAGTATTTT	CASSFSGGAVDTQYF
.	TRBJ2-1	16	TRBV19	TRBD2	TGTGCCAGTAGTATAGACGGGGGGAGGGGTTACAATGAGCAGTTCTTC	CASSIDGGRGYNEQFF
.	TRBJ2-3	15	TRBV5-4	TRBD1	TGTGCCAGCAGCCTGGACAGGGATGTAACAGATACGCAGTATTTT	CASSLDRDVTDTQYF
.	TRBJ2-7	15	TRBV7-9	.	TGTGCCAGCAGCACGTCAGGGCAGTTAAACTACGAGCAGTACTTC	CASSTSGQLNYEQYF
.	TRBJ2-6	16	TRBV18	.	TGTGCCAGCTCACCTAAACTCCTCTCTGGGGCCAACGTCCTGACTTTC	CASSPKLLSGANVLTF
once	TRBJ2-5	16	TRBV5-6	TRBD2	TGTGCCAGCAGCTTGACACTAGCGGGGGTCCAAGAGACCCAGTACTTC	CASSLTLAGVQETQYF
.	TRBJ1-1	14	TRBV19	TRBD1	TGTGCCAGTACTCTCGGACAGGGGAGGACTGAAGCTTTCTTT	CASTLGQGRTEAFF